This TCR beta chain was sequenced for a study of cytomegalovirus exposure and HLA in healthy donors. General study points: According to reports, the classifier identified cytomegalovirus status with high specificity and sensitivity. In a later analysis, at a false discovery rate of 0.05, over 15,000 TCR beta sequences matched HLA alleles.

CDR1 MGHRA and CDR2 YSYEKL come from the germline V gene. V lost 4 bases and J lost 5; bases outside the gene matches: 12. The CDR3 is 17 residues long. In the PCR, 60 Vbeta and 13 Jbeta primers were used. Produced via immunoSEQ multiplex PCR; TCRdb's table is partial and in-frame only. The sample features just over 20,000 clones, with around 23% in its top ten. As to this clone: The antigen is unknown.

Source material: PBMCs. This chain connects TRBV4-1 to TRBJ2-3; TRBD1 agrees at 10 bases. The receptor comes from a man aged 60-69 years in good health and CMV-seropositive. CDR3 sequence reads: CASSPTGGGLPGDTQYF. The CDR3 bases are TGCGCCAGCAGCCCGACAGGGGGCGGGCTTCCGGGAGATACGCAGTATTTT.